The clone carrying this TCR beta chain has only a few counts. What it binds is not known. This specimen comes from a study of cytomegalovirus exposure and HLA in healthy donors. It was with 60 Vbeta and 13 Jbeta primers that the PCR ran. Libraries were prepared by immunoSEQ multiplex PCR; TCRdb keeps only in-frame clonotypes and omits some of them. The sample has some 120,000 clones, 75% to 85% seen once; the top ten hold 1%. Germline CDR1 and CDR2: MNHNY and SVGAGI (reference sequence). Trimming cost V 6 bases and J 2 bases, with 13 bases left between them. This CDR3 contains 14 residues. Notes on the study in general: Researchers reported in a later analysis that a missense DCLRE1C variant was tied to TCR beta V- and J-gene trimming. Solely CMV serostatus was available to characterize immune exposure. By HLA locus, TCR association rates varied in a later analysis, with DRB1 showing the most and HLA-C the fewest.

Sequencing used PBMCs. The clonotype comes from a man aged 35 to 55 in good health and CMV-seronegative. The J gene is TRBJ1-1, the V gene TRBV6-6; unclear D gene. The chain's CDR3 is CASSLQFGNTEAFF. The CDR3 DNA follows: TGTGCCAGCAGCCTACAGTTTGGCAACACTGAAGCTTTCTTT.